These 12 T cell receptor beta chains were sequenced from one sample in a study of beta chain features in type 1 diabetes. What was sequenced were expressed TCRB transcripts, since all of the isolated RNA had been reverse transcribed. The table came from immunoSEQ multiplex PCR; TCRdb's copy has only in-frame clones and leaves some out. The sample lists a few hundred thousand clones; around a fifth were seen once. What was sequenced was naive CD4+ T cells from blood. These receptors originate from a woman between 18 and 29 years old in good health.

This clone turned up a few times. The V call is TRBV7-2, the J call TRBJ1-2; D unclear. The ends were cut back, 1 base at V and 3 bases at J, with 6 bases in the middle. Germline V CDR1 and CDR2: SGHTA, FQGNSA. There are 13 residues in the CDR3. This chain's CDR3 is CASSLGADYGYTF. CDR3 DNA sequence: TGTGCCAGCAGCTTAGGGGCAGACTATGGCTACACCTTC.

The chain employs TRBV4-1 and TRBJ1-5; TRBD1 matches 8 bases. CDR3 length equals 16 residues. V lost 0 bases, J lost 2 bases, and 3 bases stayed unmatched. Germline V gene data show CDR1 as MGHRA and CDR2 as YSYEKL. CDR3 in amino acids: CASSQDLDRGNQPQHF. The CDR3 coding sequence is TGCGCCAGCAGCCAAGATCTGGACAGGGGCAATCAGCCCCAGCATTTT.

The chain has TRBV2 and TRBJ2-7; D remains unclear. V was pared by 9 bases and J by 6 bases, with 12 bases between. CDR1 and CDR2 (germline): SNHLY, FYNNEI. This CDR3 is 11 amino acids long. CDR3 DNA: TGTGCCAGTGGCCTGATCCCCGAGCAGTACTTC. Encoded protein: CASGLIPEQYF.

V is TRBV25-1 and J is TRBJ1-4; the match to TRBD1 covers 12 bases. The germline V gene has CDR1 MGHDK and CDR2 SYGVNS. The CDR3 covers 16 residues. With 4 bases clipped from V and 8 bases from J, the junction kept 8 bases outside the gene matches. The CDR3 region is CASSVRDRGRGEKLFF. CDR3 nucleotide sequence: TGTGCCAGCAGTGTCCGGGACAGGGGGCGAGGGGAAAAACTGTTTTTT. The full variable domain, in which reference TRBV25-1 and TRBJ1-4 provide the parts outside the CDR3, is EADIYQTPRYLVIGTGKKITLECSQTMGHDKMYWYQQDPGMELHLIHYSYGVNSTEKGDLSSESTVSRIRTEHFPLTLESARPSHTSQYLCASSVRDRGRGEKLFFGSGTQLSVL.

This clone was observed a few times. This chain connects TRBV5-6 to TRBJ1-5; D is uncertain. CDR1 and CDR2 from the germline V gene are SGHDT and YYEEEE. CDR3 length: 12 residues. V dropped 3 bases and J dropped 4 bases, with 5 bases sitting between them. The CDR3 sequence is CASSSLNQPQHF. The CDR3 DNA follows: TGTGCCAGCAGCTCGCTAAATCAGCCCCAGCATTTT.

This sequence joins TRBV7-2 and TRBJ2-1; TRBD2 matches at 9 bases. The CDR3 is 17 amino acids. V lost 5 bases to trimming and J lost 10 bases; unmatched junction nucleotides: 18. Germline assignment: CDR1 SGHTA and CDR2 FQGNSA. CDR3 nucleotide sequence: TGTGCCAGCAGCCGACTACCCTCCCAAGCGGGGGGCCGGGAGCAGTTCTTC. Protein sequence: CASSRLPSQAGGREQFF.

This clone was seen a few times. This chain connects TRBV25-1 to TRBJ2-5, with TRBD2 matching over 9 bases. The germline V gene has CDR1 MGHDK and CDR2 SYGVNS. CDR3 length equals 15 residues. Unmatched junction bases numbered 7, after V lost 3 bases and J lost 5 bases. The CDR3 region has the DNA TGTGCCAGCAGTGAGGGGCGGGGGGGCGGTGAGACCCAGTACTTC. Translating it yields CASSEGRGGGETQYF.

This clone was seen a handful of times. V is TRBV7-2 and J is TRBJ2-1, with D perhaps TRBD1 (5 bases). The ends were cut back, 6 bases at V and 4 bases at J, with 16 bases in the middle. From germline, CDR1 is SGHTA and CDR2 FQGNSA. This CDR3 is built from 15 residues. DNA for the CDR3: TGTGCCAGCAGGCCTCAGGGCATTGGGTACAATGAGCAGTTCTTC. Translating it yields CASRPQGIGYNEQFF. Based on the CDR3 plus reference TRBV7-2 and TRBJ2-1, the full variable domain is GAGVSQSPSNKVTEKGKDVELRCDPISGHTALYWYRQSLGQGLEFLIYFQGNSAPDKSGLPSDRFSAERTGGSVSTLTIQRTQQEDSAVYLCASRPQGIGYNEQFFGPGTRLTVL.

This clone was observed a handful of times. V is TRBV7-2 and J is TRBJ2-1; D unclear. From germline, CDR1 is SGHTA and CDR2 FQGNSA. The V end was cut by 2 bases, the J end by 6 bases, with 11 bases between. CDR3 length: 14 residues. The CDR3 region is CASSLTSGRNEQFF. The CDR3 DNA reads TGTGCCAGCAGCTTAACTTCAGGCCGCAATGAGCAGTTCTTC.

The chain carries TRBV4-1 and TRBJ2-1; perhaps TRBD1 as D (5 bases). Trimming left V 3 bases short and J 0 bases short, with 12 bases between. The CDR3 has 16 amino acids. The germline CDR1 and CDR2 sequences are MGHRA and YSYEKL. The DNA of the CDR3 is TGCGCCAGCAGCCAGGGGCTAATCAGCTCCTACAATGAGCAGTTCTTC. It translates to CASSQGLISSYNEQFF.

In its sample, this clone was seen once. The genes are TRBV9 and TRBJ2-1, with D maybe TRBD2 (6 bases). With 0 bases removed from V and 4 bases from J, the gap between germline ends came to 17 bases. This CDR3 contains 17 residues. CDR1 is SGDLS and CDR2 is YYNGEE in the germline V gene. The CDR3: CASSVAGTSGLYNEQFF. CDR3 DNA: TGTGCCAGCAGCGTAGCCGGGACCAGCGGGCTTTACAATGAGCAGTTCTTC.

This rearrangement joins TRBV14 to TRBJ2-2; tentative D call: TRBD2 (6 bases). V was cut by 1 base and J by 5 bases, with 11 bases left in between. The V gene's germline CDR1 is SGHDN and CDR2 FVKESK. The CDR3 spans 15 residues. The CDR3 sequence is CASSQVTGGTGELFF. As DNA, the CDR3 is TGTGCCAGCAGCCAAGTTACCGGGGGAACCGGGGAGCTGTTTTTT.